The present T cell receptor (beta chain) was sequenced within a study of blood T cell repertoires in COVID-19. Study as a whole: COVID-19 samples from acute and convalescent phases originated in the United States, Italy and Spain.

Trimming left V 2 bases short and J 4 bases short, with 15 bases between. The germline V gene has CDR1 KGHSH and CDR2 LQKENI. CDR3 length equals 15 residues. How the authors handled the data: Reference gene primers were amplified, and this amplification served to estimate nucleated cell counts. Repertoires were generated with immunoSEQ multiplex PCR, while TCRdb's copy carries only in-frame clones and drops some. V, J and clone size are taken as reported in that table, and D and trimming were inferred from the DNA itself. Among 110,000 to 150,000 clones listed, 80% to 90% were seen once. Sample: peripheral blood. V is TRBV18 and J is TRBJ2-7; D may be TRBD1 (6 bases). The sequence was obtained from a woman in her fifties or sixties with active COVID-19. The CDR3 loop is CASSPSRQAVYEQYF. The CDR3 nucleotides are TGTGCCAGCTCACCATCGAGACAGGCGGTTTACGAGCAGTACTTC.